This TCR beta chain was sequenced during a study of cytomegalovirus exposure and HLA in healthy donors. Turning to the study itself: Findings of an earlier analysis included about 100 million unique TCR beta sequences from roughly 200 million T cells.

It was with 60 Vbeta and 13 Jbeta primers that the PCR ran. Libraries were prepared by immunoSEQ multiplex PCR; TCRdb keeps only in-frame clonotypes and omits some of them. Counted here are more than 80,000 clones, about two thirds occurring once; the ten biggest clones make up less than 3%. Notes on this clone: Its target is not known.

Study-wide results and limits: The study recorded 164 TCR beta chains that were cytomegalovirus-associated. It emerged from a later analysis that several of the most significant clusters appeared to be linked to common viral pathogens.

The TCR originated in a female donor in good health and CMV-seronegative. The sample comprised PBMCs.

DNA of the CDR3: TGTGCCAGCAGTGAGGAACTAGCGGTCGGGGAGCTGTTTTTT. It is translated as CASSEELAVGELFF. The V gene is TRBV6-4, the J gene TRBJ2-2; TRBD2 matches at 8 bases. The CDR3 is 14 amino acids. From germline, CDR1 is MRHNA and CDR2 SNTAGT. V trimming: 3 bases; J trimming: 7 bases; junction bases outside the gene matches: 4.